Listed below are T cell receptor beta chains from one sample, sequenced in a study of blood T cells in healthy people across ages. TCRdb analysed the 5' RACE reads with MiXCR anew, one entry per CDR3 protein. The table includes 750,000 or so distinct CDR3 sequences, just under 25% detected once. The data were also submitted as part of a second study, on T cells of mothers and their children.

Sequences were obtained from blood. All receptors come from a boy younger than 18 in good health. Each CDR3 is given with its conserved first and last residue. D genes are given only for firm matches. The listing skips clone size in some rows; elsewhere it reads once, few, many or a size class.

cdr3_nt cdr3_aa v_call clone_size d_call j_call
TGTGCCAGCTCACCAACGGCGGGACGAAGCACAGATACGCAGTATTTT CASSPTAGRSTDTQYF TRBV18 - - TRBJ2-3
TGCGCCAGCAGCCAACGGGGACAGGCAGCCACCAGCTATGGCTACACCTTC CASSQRGQAATSYGYTF TRBV4-1 few TRBD1 TRBJ1-2
TGTGCCAGCAGTCCGCGGGGTCCTAGCTCCTACGAGCAGTACTTC CASSPRGPSSYEQYF TRBV12-3/TRBV12-4 few - TRBJ2-7
TGTGCCAGCAGTTCCATCTTAGGAGCGGGGCGACCCTACGAGCAGTACTTC CASSSILGAGRPYEQYF TRBV28 - TRBD2 TRBJ2-7
TGTGCCAGCAGCTTCGGGGGACCAGGGACCCAGTACTTC CASSFGGPGTQYF TRBV11-3 - - TRBJ2-5
TGCGCCAGCAGCCCGGGACAGGGTTTGGACGAGCAGTACTTC CASSPGQGLDEQYF TRBV5-1 - TRBD1 TRBJ2-7
TGTGCCAGCAGCTTTAGGGACAGGGCATACTACGAGCAGTACTTC CASSFRDRAYYEQYF TRBV7-8 few TRBD1 TRBJ2-7
TGTGCCAGCAGCGACTGGAACACTGAAGCTTTCTTT CASSDWNTEAFF TRBV5-5 few - TRBJ1-1
TGTGCCAGCAGCGAGATGCGGGAGGGCCTCTACAATGAGCAGTTCTTC CASSEMREGLYNEQFF TRBV7-9 - TRBD2 TRBJ2-1
TGCAGTGCTAGAGGCGGATTCCAAGAGACCCAGTACTTC CSARGGFQETQYF TRBV20-1 - - TRBJ2-5
TGTGCCAGCAGCACCCTTTATGGCTACACCTTC CASSTLYGYTF TRBV9 - - TRBJ1-2
TGTGCCAGCAAGTCCGAGACAGGGGCCAATGAGCAGTTCTTC CASKSETGANEQFF TRBV7-8 few TRBD1 TRBJ2-1
TGTGCCACCAGCACCCGGGCGTCCCAAGAGACCCAGTACTTC CATSTRASQETQYF TRBV15 - - TRBJ2-5
TGCGCCAGCAGTCTAGCGGGAATAAATGAGCAGTTCTTC CASSLAGINEQFF TRBV5-1 many TRBD2 TRBJ2-1
TGTGCCAGCAGTTTAAGTCTAGCGGGTTGGAACAATGAGCAGTTCTTC CASSLSLAGWNNEQFF TRBV27 - TRBD2 TRBJ2-1
TGTGCCAGCAGCCCTGACATCTCTGGGGCCAACGTCCTGACTTTC CASSPDISGANVLTF TRBV7-2 - - TRBJ2-6
TGTGCCATCAGTGTATCAAACATCTTTTCTGGAAACACCATATATTTT CAISVSNIFSGNTIYF TRBV10-3 few - TRBJ1-3
TGTGCCAGCAGTCTACTAATGCGGACGGTCGAGGACAATGAGCAGTTCTTC CASSLLMRTVEDNEQFF TRBV12-3/TRBV12-4 - - TRBJ2-1
TGTGCCAGCAGTTTGCCTCCAGCTGCGAACACCGGGGAGCTGTTTTTT CASSLPPAANTGELFF TRBV28 - - TRBJ2-2
TGTGCCAGCAGTTTAACCGGACAGGGGTGGTACACCTTC CASSLTGQGWYTF TRBV27 - TRBD1 TRBJ1-2
TGCAGCGTTGAAGAACCACAGGGCCGGGAGACCCAGTACTTC CSVEEPQGRETQYF TRBV29-1 many - TRBJ2-5
TGTGCCAGCAGTTCGGGACCACTCTATGGCACAGATACGCAGTATTTT CASSSGPLYGTDTQYF TRBV27 - - TRBJ2-3
TGTGCCAGCAGCAGACTAGCGGGAGAAGGCGAGCAGTACTTC CASSRLAGEGEQYF TRBV7-9 - TRBD2 TRBJ2-7
TGTGCCAGCAGTTACGTGGGGACGACCGGGGAGCTGTTTTTT CASSYVGTTGELFF TRBV6-2/TRBV6-3 - - TRBJ2-2
TGTGCTAGTGGTCCCCTCTCCTACGAGCAGTACTTC CASGPLSYEQYF TRBV12-5 - - TRBJ2-7
TGTGCCAGCAGCGCGGGCCCGGTTTACGAGCAGTACTTC CASSAGPVYEQYF TRBV7-2 - - TRBJ2-7
TGTGCTAGTGGTCTCGCCGGACTAGCGGGCTCCTACGAGCAGTACTTC CASGLAGLAGSYEQYF TRBV12-5 few TRBD2 TRBJ2-7
TGTGCCAGCAGCCCCAGGGGGGGTGGCAATCACCCCCAGCATTTT CASSPRGGGNHPQHF TRBV7-9 few TRBD1 TRBJ1-5
TGCAGCGTGATAGACAGGGACTATGGCTACACCTTC CSVIDRDYGYTF TRBV29-1 - TRBD1 TRBJ1-2
TGCAGCGTTGTAGACAGGTCCCAGAGGTACCAAGAGACCCAGTACTTC CSVVDRSQRYQETQYF TRBV29-1 - - TRBJ2-5
TGCGCCAGCAGCTTGGGCAGGGGGAACCTGTACGGCTACACCTTC CASSLGRGNLYGYTF TRBV5-1 - TRBD1 TRBJ1-2
TGCGCCAGCAGCCATTCACTAGCGGGGGTTGACAATGAGCAGTTCTTC CASSHSLAGVDNEQFF TRBV4-1 - TRBD2 TRBJ2-1
TGTGCCAGCAGCTTCTTCCCCTCCACCCCAGGGCAGTACTTC CASSFFPSTPGQYF TRBV7-8 few - TRBJ2-7
TGTGCCAGCAGTTACCCGGGACAGACCTATTTGGGCTACACCTTC CASSYPGQTYLGYTF TRBV6-2/TRBV6-3 - TRBD1 TRBJ1-2
TGCAGTGCTAGAGATCCCCGCACTGGAGGGAACACTGAAGCTTTCTTT CSARDPRTGGNTEAFF TRBV20-1 few - TRBJ1-1